This TCR beta chain came from a study of blood T cells in healthy people across ages. Overall study results and limits: Observed TCR beta diversity per million T cells went down as age went up. This fall followed a roughly linear course with age. CMV status of donors was not determined, possibly confounding expanded clonotype changes.

Each donor supplied approximately 10 milliliters of peripheral blood. This clonotype was counted between two and nine times. Its target is unknown. The second PCR ran about 6 to 11 cycles with a sample-barcoded 5' primer and J-beta primers. CDR3-containing paired-end reads numbering at least 2.5 million came from each sample. TCRdb itself ran the 5' RACE reads through MiXCR, one entry per CDR3 protein. Of more than 800,000 distinct CDR3 sequences in the sample, under 45% were seen once. This sequence originates from a woman aged 60-75 years in good health. The sample taken for sequencing was blood.

The DNA of the CDR3 is TGTGCCAGCAGTGGGAGAGAAGGCCACTACAATGAGCAGTTCTTC. Translating it yields CASSGREGHYNEQFF. This rearrangement joins TRBV9 to TRBJ2-1, with a tentative D call TRBD2 (5 bases). Germline loops: CDR1 SGDLS, CDR2 YYNGEE. V dropped 5 bases and J dropped 3 bases, with 15 bases sitting between them. This CDR3 has 15 residues.